The 5 T cell receptor beta chains reported below all come from one sample, sequenced in a study of cytomegalovirus exposure and HLA in healthy donors. Both 60 Vbeta primers and 13 Jbeta primers went into the PCR. This table comes from immunoSEQ multiplex PCR, and its TCRdb copy is limited to in-frame clones, with some not included. The table shows about 130,000 clones, with over 65% occurring only once. The sample consisted of PBMCs. The receptors were gathered from a female donor in good health and CMV-seropositive.

This clone appeared a few times. The chain couples TRBV5-6 to TRBJ1-6, with TRBD1 matching 10 bases. The CDR3 has 17 residues. From germline, CDR1 is SGHDT and CDR2 YYEEEE. The V and J ends lost 4 bases and 10 bases, in that order; junction bases with no gene match: 14. The chain's CDR3 is CASSGRDGTGEYSPLHF. CDR3 DNA sequence: TGTGCCAGCAGCGGGCGGGACGGGACAGGGGAGTACTCACCCCTCCACTTT.

CDR3 in DNA: TGTGCCAGTAGTAGGAGCGGGGGGATTAACACCGGGGAGCTGTTTTTT. Protein sequence: CASSRSGGINTGELFF. The chain uses TRBV19 and TRBJ2-2; 9 bases fit TRBD2. CDR1 and CDR2 from the germline V gene are LNHDA and SQIVND (reference sequence). The CDR3 is made up of 16 amino acids. The J segment lost 2 bases and the V segment lost 4 bases, leaving 5 bases of the junction unmatched.

This chain's CDR3 is CASSLEGDFDGYTF. For the CDR3, the DNA is TGTGCCAGCAGCTTAGAGGGCGATTTCGATGGCTACACCTTC. The J gene is TRBJ1-2, the V gene TRBV11-2; D is uncertain. CDR1 and CDR2 (germline): SGHAT, FQNNGV. The V end was cut by 0 bases, the J end by 6 bases, with 11 bases between. CDR3 length equals 14 residues.

The V call is TRBV5-1, the J call TRBJ2-3, with TRBD2 as a possible D gene (5 bases). This CDR3 has 12 amino acids. Germline V gene data show CDR1 as SGHRS and CDR2 as YFSETQ. V lost 0 bases and J lost 6, with 5 bases in between. The CDR3 here is CASSLGGDTQYF. The CDR3 bases are TGCGCCAGCAGCTTGGGAGGGGATACGCAGTATTTT. The full variable domain, with the rest looked up from reference TRBV5-1 and TRBJ2-3, is KAGVTQTPRYLIKTRGQQVTLSCSPISGHRSVSWYQQTPGQGLQFLFEYFSETQRNKGNFPGRFSGRQFSNSRSEMNVSTLELGDSALYLCASSLGGDTQYFGPGTRLTVL.

The chain couples TRBV5-8 to TRBJ2-3; D is undetermined. In germline, CDR1 is SGHTS, CDR2 YDEGEE. Trimming shortened V by 0 bases and J by 2 bases, and 13 bases separated the two germline ends. CDR3 length: 16 residues. The CDR3 loop reads CASSLARVSTTDTQYF. CDR3 nucleotide sequence: TGTGCCAGCAGCTTGGCCCGTGTTAGCACCACAGATACGCAGTATTTT.